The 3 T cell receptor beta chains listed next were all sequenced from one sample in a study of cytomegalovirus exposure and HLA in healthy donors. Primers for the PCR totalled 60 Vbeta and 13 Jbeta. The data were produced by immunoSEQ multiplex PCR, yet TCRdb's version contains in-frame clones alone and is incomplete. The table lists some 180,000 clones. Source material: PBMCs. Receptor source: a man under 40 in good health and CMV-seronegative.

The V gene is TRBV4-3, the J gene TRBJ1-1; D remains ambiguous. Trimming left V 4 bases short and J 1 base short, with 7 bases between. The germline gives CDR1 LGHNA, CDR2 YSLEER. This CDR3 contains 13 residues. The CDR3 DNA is TGCGCCAGCAGCCCCTTCTGGAACACTGAAGCTTTCTTT. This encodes CASSPFWNTEAFF.

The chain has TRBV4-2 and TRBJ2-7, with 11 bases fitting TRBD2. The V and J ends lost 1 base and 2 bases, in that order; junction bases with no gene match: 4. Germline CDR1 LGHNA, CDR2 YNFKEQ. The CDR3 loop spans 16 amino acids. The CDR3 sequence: CASSQAGTSGTYEQYF. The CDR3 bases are TGTGCCAGCAGCCAAGCCGGGACTAGCGGAACCTACGAGCAGTACTTC.

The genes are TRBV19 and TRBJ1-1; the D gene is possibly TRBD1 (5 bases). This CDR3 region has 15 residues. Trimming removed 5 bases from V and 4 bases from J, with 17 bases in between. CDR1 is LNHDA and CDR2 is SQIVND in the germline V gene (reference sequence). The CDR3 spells CASSPEYGGGTEAFF. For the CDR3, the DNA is TGTGCCAGTAGTCCCGAGTACGGGGGAGGCACTGAAGCTTTCTTT.